Below, 12 T cell receptor beta chains from the same sample are listed, as sequenced in a study of blood T cell repertoires in COVID-19. Profiling relied on immunoSEQ multiplex PCR, and the TCRdb table lists in-frame clones only, not all of them. The table includes 350,000 to 400,000 clones, roughly 89% detected once. Sequenced: PBMCs or T cells enriched from blood (not recorded which). Receptors were obtained from a woman in her thirties who had recovered from COVID-19.

This chain connects TRBV7-6 to TRBJ2-3; tentative D call: TRBD1 (5 bases). With 5 bases removed from V and 2 bases from J, the gap between germline ends came to 11 bases. The germline gives CDR1 SGHVS, CDR2 FNYEAQ. The CDR3 consists of 14 residues. The CDR3 DNA follows: TGTGCCAGCAGCCAGAGACAGTACACAGATACGCAGTATTTT. Translation gives CASSQRQYTDTQYF.

Here the CDR3 reads CASSRGAGVITDTQYF. The DNA for the CDR3 is TGTGCCAGCAGCCGAGGAGCGGGAGTCATCACAGATACGCAGTATTTT. The rearrangement joins TRBV14 to TRBJ2-3; 8 bases agree with TRBD2. The CDR3 loop spans 16 amino acids. CDR1 SGHDN and CDR2 FVKESK come from the germline V gene. V was pared by 4 bases and J by 2 bases, with 8 bases of the junction left unmatched.

The rearrangement uses TRBV4-2 and TRBJ1-5; TRBD1 agrees at 7 bases. Germline values: CDR1 LGHNA, CDR2 YNFKEQ. The CDR3 sequence is 16 residues long. The J segment lost 3 bases and the V segment lost 2 bases, leaving 7 bases of the junction unmatched. CDR3: CASSQMAGGDNQPQHF. The DNA of the CDR3 is TGTGCCAGCAGCCAAATGGCAGGGGGTGACAATCAGCCCCAGCATTTT.

The genes are TRBV25-1 and TRBJ1-5; no clear D. Deletions cut 1 base from V and 3 bases from J, with 10 bases between. CDR3 size: 15 residues. Per germline, CDR1 MGHDK and CDR2 SYGVNS. The CDR3 coding sequence is TGTGCCAGCAGTGAATTAAAGCGGTTCAATCAGCCCCAGCATTTT. Translation gives CASSELKRFNQPQHF.

This sequence joins TRBV28 and TRBJ2-1; tentative D call: TRBD2 (5 bases). Germline V gives CDR1 MDHEN, CDR2 SYDVKM. The CDR3 length is 15 residues. Trimming took off 3 bases at V and 8 bases at J, with 17 bases between the two ends. The CDR3 coding sequence is TGTGCCAGCAGTTTCCCGCACGGGAAAGGGTATGAGCAGTTCTTC. This translates into CASSFPHGKGYEQFF.

The chain employs TRBV30 and TRBJ1-6; 10 nucleotides align to TRBD1. The trim removed 4 bases at V and 9 bases at J, leaving 6 bases unmatched. This CDR3 is 14 amino acids long. CDR1 is GTSNPN and CDR2 is SVGIG in the germline V gene (reference sequence). CDR3 nucleotides: TGTGCCTGGATTGGGGGGACAGGGGTTTCACCCCTCCACTTT. It codes for CAWIGGTGVSPLHF. Together with reference TRBV30 and TRBJ1-6, the CDR3 gives the full variable domain: SQTIHQWPATLVQPVGSPLSLECTVEGTSNPNLYWYRQAAGRGLQLLFYSVGIGQISSEVPQNLSASRPQDRQFILSSKKLLLSDSGFYLCAWIGGTGVSPLHFGNGTRLTVT.

The chain links TRBV12-3 or TRBV12-4 to TRBJ1-2, with 8 bases matching TRBD1. After removal of 7 bases from V and 6 bases from J, the junction contained 1 base not matched to a gene. This CDR3 is 11 amino acids long. The CDR3 sequence: CASNRGDGYTF. The CDR3 nucleotides read TGTGCCAGCAACAGGGGGGATGGCTACACCTTC.

The V and J genes are TRBV18 and TRBJ1-1, with D possibly TRBD1 on 5 matching bases. CDR1 is KGHSH, CDR2 LQKENI, per germline. This CDR3 comprises 14 residues. V lost 4 bases and J 1 base, leaving 10 bases between the germline ends. In DNA form, the CDR3 reads TGTGCCAGCTCACGGATTGGACAGAACACTGAAGCTTTCTTT. Its protein is CASSRIGQNTEAFF.

The chain recombines TRBV5-1 with TRBJ2-5, with a tentative D call TRBD2 (7 bases). CDR3 length: 15 amino acids. Trimming pared 3 bases from V and 3 bases from J, leaving 15 bases between. Germline V gene data show CDR1 as SGHRS and CDR2 as YFSETQ. Written as DNA, the CDR3 is TGCGCCAGCAGCTGGCGGGGGCGGTCTGAAGAGACCCAGTACTTC. The encoded protein is CASSWRGRSEETQYF. Drawing the rest from reference TRBV5-1 and TRBJ2-5, the complete variable domain is KAGVTQTPRYLIKTRGQQVTLSCSPISGHRSVSWYQQTPGQGLQFLFEYFSETQRNKGNFPGRFSGRQFSNSRSEMNVSTLELGDSALYLCASSWRGRSEETQYFGPGTRLLVL.

The CDR3 here is CASSRSANTGELFF. The CDR3 DNA follows: TGTGCCAGCAGTCGGTCGGCGAACACCGGGGAGCTGTTTTTT. The V and J genes are TRBV6-2 or TRBV6-3 and TRBJ2-2; D uncertain. CDR1 is MNHEY, CDR2 SVGEGT, per germline. The CDR3 extends over 14 amino acids. V lost 5 bases and J 0 bases, leaving 7 bases between the germline ends.

The rearrangement uses TRBV29-1 and TRBJ2-7; 8 bases map to TRBD2. CDR3 length equals 15 residues. With V trimmed by 4 bases and J by 3 bases, 11 bases remained unmatched. In germline, CDR1 is SQVTM, CDR2 ANQGSEA. The CDR3 protein is CSVGQQGLANYEQYF. The CDR3 nucleotides read TGCAGCGTTGGGCAGCAAGGACTAGCTAACTACGAGCAGTACTTC.

The chain links TRBV19 to TRBJ2-1; D unresolved. The V and J ends lost 7 bases and 6 bases respectively, with 7 bases between them. The V gene's germline CDR1 is LNHDA and CDR2 SQIVND (reference sequence). The CDR3 has 11 amino acids. CDR3 sequence: CASTPGNEQFF. CDR3 nucleotides: TGTGCCAGTACCCCCGGCAATGAGCAGTTCTTC.